Below, 17 T cell receptor beta chains from the same sample are listed, as sequenced in a study of T cells after yellow fever vaccination. TCRdb ran MiXCR on the 5' RACE reads and lists one entry per CDR3 protein. The table has 620,000 or so distinct CDR3 sequences, more than 9% seen once. Sequenced here: PBMCs, sampled on the day of the yellow fever booster vaccination. The source of these receptors is a man aged 30-40 years who received the YFV17D yellow fever vaccine.

The chain links TRBV20-1 to TRBJ2-1, with D possibly TRBD1 on 5 matching bases. This CDR3 contains 15 residues. The germline V gene encodes CDR1 DFQATT and CDR2 SNEGSKA (reference sequence). Trimming removed 0 bases from V and 5 bases from J, with 14 bases in between. DNA for the CDR3: TGCAGTGCTAGAGACCCGACAGTGGGTAACAATGAGCAGTTCTTC. It is translated as CSARDPTVGNNEQFF.

For this clonotype: One junction end disagrees with the germline gene, perhaps due to a read error. This sequence joins TRBV20-1 and TRBJ1-5; perhaps TRBD1 as D (6 bases). The CDR3 is 16 residues long. Germline V lookup: CDR1 DFQATT, CDR2 SNEGSKA (reference sequence). The CDR3 here is CCARVTGTRLGQPQHF. Here the CDR3 DNA reads TGCTGTGCTAGAGTTACCGGGACACGGTTGGGTCAGCCCCAGCATTTT.

The genes are TRBV20-1 and TRBJ2-7; 7 nucleotides align to TRBD1. Germline loops: CDR1 DFQATT, CDR2 SNEGSKA (reference sequence). The ends lost 4 bases at V and 4 bases at J; junction bases unmatched: 13. The CDR3 consists of 15 residues. CDR3 sequence reads: CSATDSGTATYEQYF. CDR3 bases: TGCAGTGCTACGGACTCCGGGACAGCTACGTACGAGCAGTACTTC.

The gene calls are TRBV25-1 and TRBJ2-2; a weak D match, TRBD2 (5 bases). The germline V and J ends were trimmed by 8 bases and 0 bases, with 10 bases remaining between them. The germline V gene has CDR1 MGHDK and CDR2 SYGVNS. The CDR3 loop spans 14 amino acids. The CDR3 reads CASGSRANTGELFF. The CDR3 DNA is TGTGCCAGCGGCTCGAGGGCGAACACCGGGGAGCTGTTTTTT.

The CDR3 loop is CAISESEVWSPLWFF. In DNA form, the CDR3 reads TGTGCCATCAGTGAGTCTGAGGTTTGGTCGCCCCTATGGTTCTTC. The chain combines TRBV10-3 with TRBJ2-1; no reliable D call. V was pared by 0 bases and J by 15 bases, with 21 bases between. The germline V gene encodes CDR1 ENHRY and CDR2 SYGVKD. The CDR3 sequence is 15 residues long.

This clonotype was seen only a few times. The rearrangement uses TRBV7-2 and TRBJ2-1, with D uncertain. V was shortened by 5 bases and J by 9 bases, with 14 bases between the two germline ends. Germline V CDR1 and CDR2: SGHTA, FQGNSA. The CDR3 is made up of 13 amino acids. DNA of the CDR3: TGTGCCAGCAGCACTGATAGGAGTTTTGAGCAGTTCTTC. Translating gives CASSTDRSFEQFF. Drawing the rest from reference TRBV7-2 and TRBJ2-1, the complete variable domain is GAGVSQSPSNKVTEKGKDVELRCDPISGHTALYWYRQSLGQGLEFLIYFQGNSAPDKSGLPSDRFSAERTGGSVSTLTIQRTQQEDSAVYLCASSTDRSFEQFFGPGTRLTVL.

The chain is built from TRBV20-1 and TRBJ1-3; D is uncertain. This CDR3 is 11 amino acids long. Germline V gene sequence: CDR1 DFQATT, CDR2 SNEGSKA (reference sequence). V lost 4 bases, J lost 5 bases, and 6 bases lay in between. CDR3 sequence: CSAKARNTIYF. The DNA for the CDR3 is TGCAGTGCTAAGGCCCGAAACACCATATATTTT.

The CDR3 bases are TGCGCCAGCAGCTCCATGAACACCGGGGAGCTGTTTTTT. This gives the protein CASSSMNTGELFF. The rearrangement uses TRBV5-1 and TRBJ2-2; no reliable D call. V dropped 3 bases and J dropped 1 base, with 4 bases sitting between them. The length of the CDR3 is 13 residues. Germline V gene data show CDR1 as SGHRS and CDR2 as YFSETQ.

In its sample, this clonotype was seen many times. The chain is built from TRBV29-1 and TRBJ2-5; D is undetermined. CDR1 SQVTM and CDR2 ANQGSEA come from the germline V gene. The CDR3 loop spans 12 amino acids. With 2 bases removed from V and 1 base from J, the gap between germline ends came to 5 bases. CDR3 sequence reads: CSVENFQETQYF. Here the CDR3 DNA reads TGCAGCGTTGAAAACTTCCAAGAGACCCAGTACTTC.

This chain joins TRBV20-1 and TRBJ1-2, with TRBD1 as a possible D gene (6 bases). Trimming left V 0 bases short and J 4 bases short, with 12 bases between. In germline, CDR1 is DFQATT, CDR2 SNEGSKA (reference sequence). The CDR3 is 14 residues long. In nucleotides, the CDR3 is TGCAGTGCTAGAGATCCCGGCAGGGGCTATGGCTACACCTTC. Residues: CSARDPGRGYGYTF.

This clonotype was recorded many times. The chain employs TRBV10-3 and TRBJ2-5; 8 bases align to TRBD2. CDR1 ENHRY and CDR2 SYGVKD come from the germline V gene. The CDR3 consists of 18 residues. J gave up 0 bases and V 3 bases, and 12 bases lay outside the gene matches. DNA for the CDR3: TGTGCCATCAGTGATCCTCGGGAGGGCCATTGGGACCAAGAGACCCAGTACTTC. Its translation is CAISDPREGHWDQETQYF.

This clonotype was seen a handful of times. The CDR3 region is CASSLWGGGRTGELFF. In nucleotides, the CDR3 is TGTGCCAGCAGTTTATGGGGAGGGGGGAGAACCGGGGAGCTGTTTTTT. This chain uses TRBV28 with TRBJ2-2, with D maybe TRBD2 (7 bases). From germline, CDR1 is MDHEN and CDR2 SYDVKM. The CDR3 extends over 16 amino acids. V lost 0 bases and J lost 5, with 13 bases in between.

This chain uses TRBV5-1 with TRBJ1-1; D is possibly TRBD1 (6 bases). The CDR3 has 11 residues. Trimming cost V 7 bases and J 11 bases, with 15 bases left between them. Germline values: CDR1 SGHRS, CDR2 YFSETQ. The CDR3 nucleotides read TGCGCCAGCCCCACGGACAGTCCCGCTTTCTTT. Protein product: CASPTDSPAFF.

This clonotype was detected only a few times. The CDR3 region is CSAREGQGIGGYTF. CDR3 sequence (DNA): TGCAGTGCTAGAGAGGGACAGGGTATCGGTGGCTACACCTTC. The chain joins TRBV20-1 to TRBJ1-2; 9 bases map to TRBD1. Trimming cost V 0 bases and J 7 bases; bases outside gene matches: 6. The CDR3 is made up of 14 amino acids. CDR1 DFQATT and CDR2 SNEGSKA come from the germline V gene (reference sequence).

There are a few counts of this clonotype. This chain uses TRBV19 with TRBJ2-2; D ambiguous. The V end was cut by 4 bases, the J end by 7 bases, with 7 bases between. The CDR3 totals 12 residues. Germline V gene sequence: CDR1 LNHDA, CDR2 SQIVND (reference sequence). The chain's CDR3 is CASSTPYGELFF. CDR3 nucleotides: TGTGCCAGTAGTACCCCGTACGGGGAGCTGTTTTTT.

The gene calls are TRBV12-3 or TRBV12-4 and TRBJ2-2, with TRBD2 matching over 7 bases. The length of the CDR3 is 16 residues. V shed 7 bases and J 7 bases; nucleotides not matched to a gene: 15. In DNA form, the CDR3 reads TGTGCCAGCAACCAGCGGGTTGCGGGAGTGGGCGGGGAGCTGTTTTTT. It is translated as CASNQRVAGVGGELFF.

This clonotype was counted only a few times. V is TRBV18 and J is TRBJ2-7; possibly TRBD1 for D (5 bases). CDR1 and CDR2 from the germline V gene are KGHSH and LQKENI. The CDR3 runs to 13 residues. Deletions cut 3 bases from V and 5 bases from J, with 11 bases between. The CDR3 loop reads CASSPVMGHEQYF. The CDR3 nucleotides are TGTGCCAGCTCACCTGTTATGGGGCACGAGCAGTACTTC.